The clone carrying this TCR beta chain was seen a handful of times. The antigen remains unidentified. The data derive from a study of cytomegalovirus exposure and HLA in healthy donors. The primer mix had 60 Vbeta and 13 Jbeta primers. Some clones are missing from TCRdb's copy, which holds only in-frame ones; the method was immunoSEQ multiplex PCR. The table has 170,000 or so clones, roughly 80% seen once. Regarding the study as a whole: Roughly uniform sequencing depth across donors was assumed, possibly incorrectly. Reportedly, a later analysis found an Asian-associated ancestry cluster had fewer N-insertions than the roughly 670-donor mean.

V dropped 5 bases and J dropped 3 bases, with 14 bases sitting between them. CDR1 SGHAT and CDR2 FQNNGV come from the germline V gene. The CDR3 consists of 14 residues. Specimen: PBMCs. The V and J genes are TRBV11-2 and TRBJ2-7; no definite D call. This sequence originates from a boy aged 10-17 years in good health and CMV-seronegative. In DNA form, the CDR3 reads TGTGCCAGCAGCCCCTCGAGCCTTAACTACGAGCAGTACTTC. It yields the protein CASSPSSLNYEQYF.